This passage covers 15 T cell receptor beta chains from one sample sequenced in a study of technical replicates of blood from a handful of donors. Measured with immunoSEQ multiplex PCR; TCRdb has only the in-frame clones, and not every one. The sample holds more than 75,000 clones, nearly 96% seen once. Sequenced: T cells isolated from PBMCs. All receptors derive from a human donor in good health.

The chain combines TRBV4-1 with TRBJ2-3; 10 bases match TRBD2. Per germline, CDR1 MGHRA and CDR2 YSYEKL. The CDR3 has 15 amino acids. V trimming: 4 bases; J trimming: 3 bases; junction bases outside the gene matches: 4. In nucleotides, the CDR3 is TGCGCCAGCAGCCCTCTAGCGGGGGATACAGATACGCAGTATTTT. Translation gives CASSPLAGDTDTQYF.

The CDR3 DNA is TGCGCCAGCAGCCAAGGGACACCAGCCTACAATGAGCAGTTCTTC. Translation gives CASSQGTPAYNEQFF. The chain combines TRBV4-3 with TRBJ2-1; D perhaps matches TRBD1 (5 bases). Germline V gene data show CDR1 as LGHNA and CDR2 as YSLEER. Trimming removed 1 base at V and 2 bases at J, with 9 bases between. The CDR3 is 15 residues long.

The rearrangement links TRBV12-2 to TRBJ1-3; the table's D call TRBD1 went unverified against the DNA. TRBV12-2 is designated a pseudogene. The CDR3 contains 18 residues. The CDR3 DNA is TGTGCAAGTCCCCTCAGACAGGGGACACCTTTCTCTGGAAACACCATATATTTT. Amino acids: CASPLRQGTPFSGNTIYF.

The genes are TRBV4-1 and TRBJ2-7; D ambiguous. Deletions cut 1 base from V and 0 bases from J, with 10 bases between. The germline gives CDR1 MGHRA, CDR2 YSYEKL. This CDR3 spans 15 amino acids. CDR3 protein: CASSQGPGSSYEQYF. The CDR3 bases are TGCGCCAGCAGCCAAGGTCCGGGTTCCTCCTACGAGCAGTACTTC.

This chain joins TRBV15 and TRBJ2-7; no clear D. The CDR3 consists of 13 residues. Germline-derived CDR1 and CDR2 are LNHNV and YYDKDF (reference sequence). Trimming stripped 4 bases from V and 3 bases from J, with 10 bases between. The CDR3 bases are TGTGCCACCAGCACCGAGACAAACTACGAGCAGTACTTC. It is translated as CATSTETNYEQYF.

As DNA, the CDR3 is TGCGCCAGCAGTTTACAGGGAAGCGCTAACTATGGCTACACCTTC. Protein product: CASSLQGSANYGYTF. This chain joins TRBV4-3 and TRBJ1-2; the D gene is possibly TRBD1 (6 bases). Germline CDR1 LGHNA, CDR2 YSLEER. The CDR3 runs 15 residues. V was trimmed by 6 bases and J by 0 bases, leaving 14 bases between them.

This chain uses TRBV30 with TRBJ2-1; maybe TRBD2 (5 bases). Germline V lookup: CDR1 GTSNPN, CDR2 SVGIG (reference sequence). The CDR3 length is 15 residues. Deletions cut 0 bases from V and 5 bases from J, with 14 bases between. CDR3 sequence: CAWSVSGPPHNEQFF. The CDR3 DNA follows: TGTGCCTGGAGTGTAAGCGGACCACCCCACAATGAGCAGTTCTTC.

V and J are TRBV7-3 and TRBJ2-3, with 8 bases identical to TRBD2. Trimming at V came to 2 bases and at J to 4 bases, leaving 5 bases not matched to a gene. The CDR3 covers 15 residues. Germline V CDR1 and CDR2: SGHTA, FQGTGA. The CDR3 DNA follows: TGTGCCAGCAGCTTAGAGGGACTAGACGCAGATACGCAGTATTTT. Its translation is CASSLEGLDADTQYF.

This sequence joins TRBV2 and TRBJ2-2, with 8 bases fitting TRBD2. The CDR3 totals 15 residues. Germline V gene lookup returns CDR1 SNHLY and CDR2 FYNNEI. Trimming took 4 bases from V and 6 from J; bases not matched to a gene: 7. The CDR3, as DNA: TGTGCCAGCAGTGGGGCCGCGGGAGGTTCCGGGGAGCTGTTTTTT. It encodes CASSGAAGGSGELFF. The full variable domain, with the rest looked up from reference TRBV2 and TRBJ2-2, is EPEVTQTPSHQVTQMGQEVILRCVPISNHLYFYWYRQILGQKVEFLVSFYNNEISEKSEIFDDQFSVERPDGSNFTLKIRSTKLEDSAMYFCASSGAAGGSGELFFGEGSRLTVL.

This chain uses TRBV9 with TRBJ2-1; D is uncertain. Germline V gene data show CDR1 as SGDLS and CDR2 as YYNGEE. V lost 0 bases and J 4 bases, leaving 8 bases between the germline ends. The CDR3 extends over 14 amino acids. The CDR3 loop reads CASSVGNKYNEQFF. For the CDR3, the DNA is TGTGCCAGCAGCGTAGGAAACAAATACAATGAGCAGTTCTTC.

This chain connects TRBV5-5 to TRBJ2-1, with D hard to call. The V gene lost 2 bases and the J gene lost 10 bases, with 13 bases spanning the gap. Germline CDR1 reads SGHKS; CDR2 reads YYEKEE (reference sequence). The CDR3 has 13 amino acids. The CDR3 DNA reads as TGTGCCAGCAGCTTAGAAGCTGCTCGAGAGCAGTTCTTC. Translation gives CASSLEAAREQFF.

The gene calls are TRBV6-6 and TRBJ1-1, with a weak D call TRBD1 (6 bases). This CDR3 is built from 15 residues. Germline lookup yields CDR1 MNHNY and CDR2 SVGAGI (reference sequence). The germline V and J ends were trimmed by 5 bases and 4 bases, with 17 bases remaining between them. CDR3 nucleotides: TGTGCCAGCAGTCCCCAACAGGGCTCGGGCACTGAAGCTTTCTTT. As protein: CASSPQQGSGTEAFF.

This chain joins TRBV28 and TRBJ1-2; D is perhaps TRBD1 (5 bases). There are 13 residues in the CDR3. Germline CDR1 and CDR2: MDHEN and SYDVKM. V was pared by 8 bases and J by 5 bases, with 15 bases between. The CDR3 nucleotides are TGTGCCAGCCGGGCAGGGAGGCTATATGGCTACACCTTC. This translates into CASRAGRLYGYTF.

The J gene is TRBJ2-3, the V gene TRBV5-1, with 9 bases aligning to TRBD1. CDR1 is SGHRS, CDR2 YFSETQ, per germline. This CDR3 has 13 residues. Unmatched junction bases numbered 3, after V lost 4 bases and J lost 6 bases. The CDR3 is CASSGTGTDTQYF. CDR3 bases: TGCGCCAGCAGCGGGACAGGGACGGATACGCAGTATTTT.

This clone has only one observation. The chain couples TRBV9 to TRBJ1-1, with a possible D match to TRBD1 (5 bases). The CDR3 consists of 17 residues. V was clipped by 2 bases and J by 0 bases, with 17 bases between them. Germline assignment: CDR1 SGDLS and CDR2 YYNGEE. The CDR3 coding sequence is TGTGCCAGCAGCGTTGGACACCGGATGACCATGAACACTGAAGCTTTCTTT. Its protein product is CASSVGHRMTMNTEAFF.